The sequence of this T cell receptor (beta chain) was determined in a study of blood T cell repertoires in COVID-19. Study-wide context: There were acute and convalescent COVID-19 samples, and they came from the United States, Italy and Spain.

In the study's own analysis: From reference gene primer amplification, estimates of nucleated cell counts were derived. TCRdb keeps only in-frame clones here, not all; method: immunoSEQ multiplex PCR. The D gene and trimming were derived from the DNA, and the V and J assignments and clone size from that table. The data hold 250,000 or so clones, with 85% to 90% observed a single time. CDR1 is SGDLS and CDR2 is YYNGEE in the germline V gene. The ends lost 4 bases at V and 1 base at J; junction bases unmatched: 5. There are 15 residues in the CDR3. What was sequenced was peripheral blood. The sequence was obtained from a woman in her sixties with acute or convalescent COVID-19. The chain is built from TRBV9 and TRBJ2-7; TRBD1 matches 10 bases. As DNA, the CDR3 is TGTGCCAGCAGCATGGGACAGGGGACTTCCTACGAGCAGTACTTC. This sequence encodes CASSMGQGTSYEQYF.